Listed below are T cell receptor beta chains from one sample, sequenced in a study of blood T cell repertoires in COVID-19. Libraries were prepared by immunoSEQ multiplex PCR; TCRdb keeps only in-frame clonotypes and omits some of them. This sample has some 62,000 clones; around 80% occur once, and the top ten carry around 4%. The sequenced sample consisted of PBMCs or T cells enriched from blood (not recorded which). The source of these receptors is a woman in her thirties or forties with acute COVID-19. CDR3s include the opening cysteine and the closing phenylalanine or tryptophan. The D gene is left open where the match is weak. Size tells how often a clone was seen (once, few, many) or the class of an expanded clone, and some rows leave it out.

clone_size d_call j_call v_call cdr3_nt cdr3_aa
- - TRBJ2-6 TRBV5-1 TGCGCCAGCAGCCCGACGGGTTTCTCTGGGGCCAACGTCCTGACTTTC CASSPTGFSGANVLTF
- TRBD1 TRBJ2-3 TRBV9 TGTGCCAGCAACCAAGGGGGCTCGGATACGCAGTATTTT CASNQGGSDTQYF
- - TRBJ2-3 TRBV27 TGTGCCAGCATGATAGCGGTCGGCACAGATACGCAGTATTTT CASMIAVGTDTQYF
- - TRBJ1-4 TRBV19 TGTGCCAGTAGTAGGGGGGGGGATGAAAAACTGTTTTTT CASSRGGDEKLFF
- TRBD1 TRBJ2-2 TRBV19 TGTGCCAGTAGTATTGGACAGGAGAACACCGGGGAGCTGTTTTTT CASSIGQENTGELFF
- - TRBJ1-2 TRBV28 TGTGCCAGCAGTTTATCCTGGATCTCCTCAGCGTTGCGTGGCTACACCTTC CASSLSWISSALRGYTF
- - TRBJ2-7 TRBV4-1 TGCGCCAGCAGCCAATTGAGTGGCAGGGGAGCAGCCTACGAGCAGTACTTC CASSQLSGRGAAYEQYF
- TRBD1 TRBJ1-1 TRBV16 TGTGCCAGCAGCCATAGGGACAGGGGAGACACTGAAGCTTTCTTT CASSHRDRGDTEAFF
- - TRBJ1-1 TRBV28 TGTGCCAGCAGTTTGTCCCAGGCGGGGGACACTGAAGCTTTCTTT CASSLSQAGDTEAFF
- TRBD2 TRBJ2-7 TRBV28 TGTGCCAGCAGTTTGCGGGCCGGGACTACCTACGAGCAGTACTTC CASSLRAGTTYEQYF
- TRBD1 TRBJ1-2 TRBV10-3 TGTGCCATACCCGGGACAGGGGGTGGCTACACCTTC CAIPGTGGGYTF
- TRBD1 TRBJ1-5 TRBV5-6 TGTGCCAGCAGCGCAACGACAGGGGGGCGCAATCAGCCCCAGCATTTT CASSATTGGRNQPQHF
- - TRBJ1-4 TRBV4-2 TGTGCCAGCAGCCAAGAGTTACGAAGGGGTATGGAAAAACTGTTTTTT CASSQELRRGMEKLFF
- - TRBJ1-5 TRBV27 TGTGCCAGCAGTATATACCCCCCAAGGACGGGTGGAGGTCAGCCCCAGCATTTT CASSIYPPRTGGGQPQHF
few - TRBJ1-1 TRBV2 TGTGCCACCAGTTACGGGTTGGAAGCTTTCTTT CATSYGLEAFF
- - TRBJ2-3 TRBV10-2 TGCGCCAGCAGTGAGTCGGCAGGGACAGATACGCAGTATTTT CASSESAGTDTQYF
- TRBD1 TRBJ2-1 TRBV3-1/TRBV3-2 TGTGCCAGCAGTCGATCGGGACAGCCAGACAATGAGCAGTTCTTC CASSRSGQPDNEQFF
- - TRBJ2-5 TRBV14 TGTGCCAGCAGCCCCCTAACAGGGCAAGAGACCCAGTACTTC CASSPLTGQETQYF
few TRBD1 TRBJ1-4 TRBV5-1 TGCGCCAGCAGCTTGGGACAGGGGAAGGGTGAAAAACTGTTTTTT CASSLGQGKGEKLFF
- - TRBJ2-5 TRBV9 TGTGCCAGCAGCGTAGGGGGGCCAGCCCAAGAGACCCAGTACTTC CASSVGGPAQETQYF
- - TRBJ2-1 TRBV7-4 TGTGCCAGCAGCTTAGCGGGGACTTTTAGCTACAATGAGCAGTTCTTC CASSLAGTFSYNEQFF
- - TRBJ2-7 TRBV15 TGTGCCACCAGCAGCACCACCCTACCCAGGGTCCCCGAGCAGTACTTC CATSSTTLPRVPEQYF
- TRBD1 TRBJ1-2 TRBV5-1 TGCGCCAGCAGCCGGGGACAGGGATCGGGCTATGGCTACACCTTC CASSRGQGSGYGYTF
- TRBD1 TRBJ1-2 TRBV19 TGTGCCAGTACGTTTCGACAGGGGACAATCTATGGCTACACCTTC CASTFRQGTIYGYTF
- TRBD2 TRBJ2-2 TRBV4-2 TGTGCCAGCAGCCAAGAGACTAGCGGGGCTCTGACCGGGGAGCTGTTTTTT CASSQETSGALTGELFF
- - TRBJ1-5 TRBV19 TGTGCCAGTAGTCCCCCCTGGCCAAATCAGCCCCAGCATTTT CASSPPWPNQPQHF
- - TRBJ1-2 TRBV9 TGTGCCAGCAGCGTAGTAGGGGATATGGCTGGCTACACCTTC CASSVVGDMAGYTF
- TRBD1 TRBJ1-2 TRBV4-2 TGTGCCAGCAGCCTGGCGGGACAGGGGAATGCTAACTATGGCTACACCTTC CASSLAGQGNANYGYTF
- - TRBJ2-7 TRBV6-9 TGTGCCAGCAGTTCATATAAGGGGGACGAGCAGTACTTC CASSSYKGDEQYF
- TRBD1 TRBJ1-2 TRBV10-2 TGCGCCAGCTGCCGGGACAGGGGGTACTATGGCTACACCTTC CASCRDRGYYGYTF
- - TRBJ2-3 TRBV5-1 TGCGCCAGCAGCTTGTCGGGGGTTAGCACAGATACGCAGTATTTT CASSLSGVSTDTQYF
- - TRBJ1-6 TRBV6-5 TGTGCCAGCCGGGTTTCGGATTCACCCCTCCACTTT CASRVSDSPLHF
- - TRBJ1-2 TRBV28 TGTGCCAGCCTAAGGGGGGGGTCCTATGGCTACACCTTC CASLRGGSYGYTF
- - TRBJ2-7 TRBV5-3 TGTGCCAGAAGCCACCGGGACAAGCACTGTACGGGGCAGTACTTC CARSHRDKHCTGQYF
few - TRBJ1-1 TRBV29-1 TGCAGCGTTGGAAAGGACAGCTTGAACACTGAAGCTTTCTTT CSVGKDSLNTEAFF
- - TRBJ1-3 TRBV10-3 TGTGCCACCTCCCTCGACGCGGCGAGCTCTGGAAACACCATATATTTT CATSLDAASSGNTIYF
- - TRBJ2-5 TRBV21-1 TGTGCCACCCACCACCTTATTCCGGGAGGGGAGACCCAGTACTTC CATHHLIPGGETQYF